This T cell receptor (beta chain) was obtained from a study of radiotherapy plus CTLA-4 blockade in lung cancer. Study-wide context: Objective responses were observed in around 17% of patients, and disease control was achieved by approximately 30%. Notes on the study in general: Response was reportedly best predicted by early blood T cell clone dynamics, with interferon-beta. Some TCR clones had been derived from tumors. These clones expanded in peripheral blood after radiotherapy plus ipilimumab.

Clones were read by immunoSEQ multiplex PCR, and TCRdb kept only the in-frame ones, dropping some. The profile covers approximately 83,000 clones, with about 79% appearing a single time and 4% taken by the ten largest. About this clone itself: Its antigen remains unknown.

J lost 5 bases, V lost 5 bases, and 5 bases had no gene match. Germline V CDR1 and CDR2: SGHTA, FQGNSA. CDR3 length: 15 amino acids. Treatment of patients with chemo-refractory metastatic non-small-cell lung cancer consisted of focal radiation plus CTLA-4 blockade with ipilimumab. The receptor's source is a human donor with non-small cell lung cancer who had a partial response to radiotherapy plus ipilimumab. Some clones in this sample may be carry-over from other donors' samples. Sequencing was performed on peripheral blood, taken from a patient treated with radiotherapy plus ipilimumab. The gene calls are TRBV7-2 and TRBJ2-2, with 10 bases lining up with TRBD1. The CDR3 DNA reads as TGTGCCAGCAGCACAGGGACAGGGGAGACCGGGGAGCTGTTTTTT. This translates into CASSTGTGETGELFF. Together with reference TRBV7-2 and TRBJ2-2, the CDR3 gives the full variable domain: GAGVSQSPSNKVTEKGKDVELRCDPISGHTALYWYRQSLGQGLEFLIYFQGNSAPDKSGLPSDRFSAERTGGSVSTLTIQRTQQEDSAVYLCASSTGTGETGELFFGEGSRLTVL.